Below, 27 T cell receptor beta chains from the same sample are listed, as sequenced in a study of CXCR3-negative and CXCR3-positive naive CD8 T cells. UMI-labeled TRB cDNA libraries were prepared by 5' RACE. TCRdb re-called the 5' RACE reads; one entry per CDR3 protein, DNA not given. Reported are about 57,000 distinct CDR3 sequences; the ten largest clones contain roughly a quarter. The sequencing input was memory CD8+ T cells from blood. The receptors were sampled from a human donor in good health. Some clones in this sample may be carry-over from other donors' samples.

The chain is built from TRBV5-6 and TRBJ2-7; TCRdb designates TRBD1, a call that cannot be tested without DNA. Germline V lookup: CDR1 SGHDT, CDR2 YYEEEE. The CDR3 has 14 residues. CDR3 sequence reads: CASSGNRGLGEQYF.

The chain links TRBV9 to TRBJ2-7; TCRdb gives TRBD1 as the D gene, but with no DNA this cannot be confirmed. Germline CDR1 is SGDLS and CDR2 is YYNGEE. The CDR3 sequence is 14 residues long. This CDR3 is CASSPVQGGDEQYF. Full variable domain (rest looked up from reference TRBV9 and TRBJ2-7): DSGVTQTPKHLITATGQRVTLRCSPRSGDLSVYWYQQSLDQGLQFLIQYYNGEERAKGNILERFSAQQFPDLHSELNLSSLELGDSALYFCASSPVQGGDEQYFGPGTRLTVT.

The genes are TRBV7-3 and TRBJ1-1; TCRdb proposes TRBD1, but this gene call is untestable without DNA. The CDR3 has 13 amino acids. CDR1 and CDR2 from the germline V gene are SGHTA and FQGTGA. The CDR3 here is CASSVLGIAEAFF.

The CDR3 sequence: CASRGTSTDTQYF. The V gene is TRBV7-9, the J gene TRBJ2-3. The CDR3 sequence is 13 residues long. The germline gives CDR1 SEHNR, CDR2 FQNEAQ (reference sequence).

The chain is built from TRBV12-3 or TRBV12-4 and TRBJ1-3. The CDR3 is 13 residues long. This chain's CDR3 is CASSFSSGNTIYF.

The rearrangement links TRBV12-3 or TRBV12-4 to TRBJ1-1. The length of the CDR3 is 11 residues. The CDR3 sequence: CASSTPTEAFF.

V usage is TRBV7-8 and J usage is TRBJ2-7; TCRdb's D call of TRBD1 is untestable without DNA. The CDR3 covers 13 residues. Germline loops: CDR1 SGHVS, CDR2 FQNEAQ. CDR3 in amino acids: CASSWDKSYEQYF.

This chain uses TRBV9 with TRBJ2-7; TCRdb lists TRBD1, though no DNA is available to test this call. This CDR3 spans 15 amino acids. CDR1 SGDLS and CDR2 YYNGEE come from the germline V gene. The CDR3: CASSVETGASYEQYF.

V usage is TRBV15 and J usage is TRBJ1-1; TCRdb's D gene call, TRBD1, goes unchecked for lack of DNA. Germline CDR1 is LNHNV and CDR2 is YYDKDF (reference sequence). This CDR3 is built from 13 residues. Here the CDR3 reads CTTSTGRGTEAFF.

The rearrangement links TRBV6-1 to TRBJ1-3; TCRdb designates TRBD1, a call that cannot be tested without DNA. The CDR3 loop spans 16 amino acids. Germline assignment: CDR1 MNHNS and CDR2 SASEGT. The CDR3 is CASSYETGAGGITIYF.

The V gene is TRBV28, the J gene TRBJ1-6. The CDR3 loop spans 15 amino acids. CDR1 and CDR2 (germline): MDHEN, SYDVKM. CDR3 region: CASWDVGNNNSPLHF.

The chain has TRBV7-2 and TRBJ2-5. The germline CDR1 and CDR2 sequences are SGHTA and FQGNSA. This CDR3 has 15 residues. The CDR3 here is CASSYGVEWGETQYF.

This sequence joins TRBV5-1 and TRBJ2-2; TCRdb selects TRBD1, and the lack of DNA leaves this call unchecked. The V gene's germline CDR1 is SGHRS and CDR2 YFSETQ. The CDR3 loop spans 15 amino acids. CDR3 loop: CASSFGQGGTGELFF.

J is TRBJ2-3 and V is TRBV12-3 or TRBV12-4; TCRdb outputs TRBD2, but without DNA this stays unchecked. The length of the CDR3 is 13 residues. CDR3: CASREGSTDTQYF.

This chain joins TRBV4-3 and TRBJ2-1; the TCRdb call, TRBD2, lacks DNA for checking. This CDR3 is 14 amino acids long. Germline V gene sequence: CDR1 LGHNA, CDR2 YSLEER. The CDR3 spells CASSQGGQRGVRFF.

The rearrangement links TRBV20-1 to TRBJ1-3. This CDR3 comprises 15 residues. Germline V gene data show CDR1 as DFQATT and CDR2 as SNEGSKA (reference sequence). The CDR3 spells CSARDGLFSGNTIYF.

V and J are TRBV4-1 and TRBJ1-5. CDR1 and CDR2 from the germline V gene are MGHRA and YSYEKL. CDR3 size: 13 residues. CDR3 in amino acids: CASSQGTAQPQHF.

CDR3 residues: CASSDGLVREQFF. This chain uses TRBV11-2 with TRBJ2-1; TCRdb gives TRBD2 as the D gene, but with no DNA this cannot be confirmed. The CDR3 is 13 residues long. CDR1 is SGHAT, CDR2 FQNNGV, per germline.

V and J are TRBV29-1 and TRBJ2-3; the TRBD1 assignment by TCRdb is unverifiable without DNA. Germline loops: CDR1 SQVTM, CDR2 ANQGSEA. The CDR3 is made up of 17 amino acids. The chain's CDR3 is CSVEDPRDRVLTDTQYF.

The chain couples TRBV7-9 to TRBJ2-7; TCRdb returns TRBD1, unconfirmable since there is no DNA. CDR1 and CDR2 (germline): SEHNR, FQNEAQ (reference sequence). The CDR3 is 14 amino acids. This CDR3 reads CASSPSTVRYEQYF.

The V gene is TRBV3-2, the J gene TRBJ2-3; TCRdb reports TRBD2, a call that lacks DNA to check it against. TRBV3-2 is reported as a pseudogene. The CDR3 loop spans 13 amino acids. The CDR3 loop reads CASSPGLADTQYF.

This chain joins TRBV5-1 and TRBJ1-1. The CDR3 totals 16 residues. Germline V gives CDR1 SGHRS, CDR2 YFSETQ. The CDR3 loop reads CASSSEDGRAFTEAFF. The whole variable domain, filled in from reference TRBV5-1 and TRBJ1-1, reads KAGVTQTPRYLIKTRGQQVTLSCSPISGHRSVSWYQQTPGQGLQFLFEYFSETQRNKGNFPGRFSGRQFSNSRSEMNVSTLELGDSALYLCASSSEDGRAFTEAFFGQGTRLTVV.

V and J are TRBV4-2 and TRBJ1-1; TCRdb gives TRBD1 as the D gene, but with no DNA this cannot be confirmed. The CDR3 is 17 amino acids. Germline V gives CDR1 LGHNA, CDR2 YNFKEQ. The CDR3 region is CASSQDEGGTGGTEAFF.

J is TRBJ2-7 and V is TRBV19; with no DNA, the TCRdb D assignment of TRBD1 cannot be verified. Germline loops: CDR1 LNHDA, CDR2 SQIVND (reference sequence). The CDR3 contains 11 residues. Here the CDR3 reads CASGQTYEQYF.

The chain has TRBV4-1 and TRBJ2-1; TCRdb outputs TRBD2, but without DNA this stays unchecked. The CDR3 covers 15 residues. Germline CDR1 MGHRA, CDR2 YSYEKL. The CDR3 loop reads CASTEGLTPTEKQFF.

This chain uses TRBV5-5 with TRBJ1-1. The CDR3 is 11 amino acids. CDR1 and CDR2 (germline): SGHKS, YYEKEE (reference sequence). CDR3 in amino acids: CASKWGVITFF.

The chain carries TRBV29-1 and TRBJ2-3. The CDR3 spans 11 residues. Germline assignment: CDR1 SQVTM and CDR2 ANQGSEA. The CDR3 loop reads CSVEEVNTQYF.